What follows describes a single TCR beta chain. Its antigen is currently unknown. This entry is derived from a study of T-cell memory formation after mild COVID-19. Across the whole study: Largely donor-specific sequence clusters came from a couple of donors. Overall study results and limits: Some clones that responded turned up in pre-infection memory, which suggests that cross-reactive memory joined in.

TCRdb reanalysed the 5' RACE reads using MiXCR and keeps one entry per CDR3 protein. The sample carries approximately 500,000 distinct CDR3 sequences, around a quarter recorded once. Trimming took 4 bases from V and 4 from J, leaving 7 bases between them. The CDR3 length is 11 residues. From germline, CDR1 is GTSNPN and CDR2 SVGIG (reference sequence). The genes are TRBV30 and TRBJ1-1; D unresolved. The TCR sequence derives from an adult woman who had mild COVID-19 (a few samples of this study predate the infection). Cell type and time point are not known. The sequencing input was PBMCs or a T cell subset sorted from them (not recorded which). This chain's CDR3 is CAWMYSTEAFF. In DNA form, the CDR3 reads TGTGCCTGGATGTACAGCACTGAAGCTTTCTTT.